This is a list of T cell receptor beta chains from one sample in a study of blood T cells in healthy people across ages. One entry per CDR3 protein, called by TCRdb with MiXCR from the 5' RACE reads. The sample includes 790,000 or so distinct CDR3 sequences, approximately 53% seen only once; the top ten take around 25%. Material for sequencing was blood. Every receptor here comes from a man aged 40-50 years in good health. Both conserved end residues are part of each CDR3. Fields, in order: clone size, V gene, D gene, J gene, CDR3 DNA, CDR3 protein. The D gene is left open where the match is weak. Clone size is shown for a subset of rows, as once, few, many or a class of expanded clone.

size: -; V: TRBV6-6; D: TRBD1; J: TRBJ1-5; DNA: TGTGCCAGCAGTCGAACCGGGACAGGGGGCAATCAGCCCCAGCATTTT; CDR3: CASSRTGTGGNQPQHF
size: -; V: TRBV5-1; D: -; J: TRBJ2-1; DNA: TGCGCCAGCAGCGCTGCCGGGACCACATCCAATGAGCAGTTCTTC; CDR3: CASSAAGTTSNEQFF
size: few; V: TRBV27; D: -; J: TRBJ2-5; DNA: TGTGCCAGCAGTTTTTCGGGCCGTGAGACCCAGTACTTC; CDR3: CASSFSGRETQYF
size: -; V: TRBV11-1; D: -; J: TRBJ2-2; DNA: TGTGCCAGCAGCTTAAGGGTCGCGAATACCGGGGAGCTGTTTTTT; CDR3: CASSLRVANTGELFF
size: -; V: TRBV29-1; D: TRBD2; J: TRBJ2-1; DNA: TGCAGCGTGGGAGGGACTACCAACTACAATGAGCAGTTCTTC; CDR3: CSVGGTTNYNEQFF
size: -; V: TRBV6-5; D: -; J: TRBJ2-2; DNA: TGTGCCAGCAGTTCGTCAGGCCCCGGGGAGCTGTTTTTT; CDR3: CASSSSGPGELFF
size: -; V: TRBV7-2; D: TRBD1; J: TRBJ2-7; DNA: TGTGCCAGCAGCATCTCGGGACAGAGCTCCTACGAGCAGTACTTC; CDR3: CASSISGQSSYEQYF
size: -; V: TRBV6-2/TRBV6-3; D: -; J: TRBJ1-1; DNA: TGTGCCAGCAGTTGGGGACGCACCACAAGGGACACTGAAGCTTTCTTT; CDR3: CASSWGRTTRDTEAFF
size: -; V: TRBV20-1; D: TRBD1; J: TRBJ2-7; DNA: TGCAGTGCTATGGGACAGTCCGACTACGAGCAGTACTTC; CDR3: CSAMGQSDYEQYF
size: -; V: TRBV28; D: -; J: TRBJ2-7; DNA: TGTGCCAGCAGTGCCGCCAGGGGAGCCTCCTACGAGCAGTACTTC; CDR3: CASSAARGASYEQYF
size: -; V: TRBV28; D: TRBD1; J: TRBJ2-7; DNA: TGTGCCAGCAGTTTAAAGCAGGGGGCCATCTACGAGCAGTACTTC; CDR3: CASSLKQGAIYEQYF
size: -; V: TRBV28; D: -; J: TRBJ2-7; DNA: TGTGCCAGCAGTCCAGGGGGGTTCTCCTACGAGCAGTACTTC; CDR3: CASSPGGFSYEQYF
size: few; V: TRBV5-1; D: -; J: TRBJ2-2; DNA: TGCGCCAGCAGCGCACCCGGACGGACGAACACCGGGGAGCTGTTTTTT; CDR3: CASSAPGRTNTGELFF
size: -; V: TRBV7-2; D: -; J: TRBJ2-4; DNA: TGTGCCAGCAGCCCCCTACAGGCGACGTCTCAGTACTTT; CDR3: CASSPLQATSQYF
size: -; V: TRBV5-1; D: TRBD1; J: TRBJ1-2; DNA: TGCGCCAGCAGCTTAACAGGGGGCAGGGGTGGCTACACCTTC; CDR3: CASSLTGGRGGYTF
size: -; V: TRBV7-2; D: TRBD2; J: TRBJ2-1; DNA: TGTACCAGCAGCCTCGGACTAGCGGGAGTGGGTGAGCAGTTCTTC; CDR3: CTSSLGLAGVGEQFF
size: -; V: TRBV27; D: TRBD2; J: TRBJ2-3; DNA: TGTGCCAGCAGTCTCTCAACTAGCGGGAGTCGCACAGATACGCAGTATTTT; CDR3: CASSLSTSGSRTDTQYF
size: -; V: TRBV21-1; D: -; J: TRBJ2-7; DNA: TGTGCCAGCAGCAAAGGAAACAGGGGACACGAGCAGTACTTC; CDR3: CASSKGNRGHEQYF
size: -; V: TRBV5-1; D: TRBD2; J: TRBJ2-7; DNA: TGCGCCAGCAGCGTCTTGCTAGCGGGAGACATGGACGAGCAGTACTTC; CDR3: CASSVLLAGDMDEQYF
size: few; V: TRBV7-9; D: TRBD2; J: TRBJ2-3; DNA: TGTGCCAGTAAGAAGACGCGAGCGGGAGTGACAGATACGCAGTATTTT; CDR3: CASKKTRAGVTDTQYF
size: -; V: TRBV11-2; D: -; J: TRBJ2-3; DNA: TGTGCCAGCAGCCAAAGGACAGATACGCAGTATTTT; CDR3: CASSQRTDTQYF
size: few; V: TRBV12-3/TRBV12-4; D: -; J: TRBJ1-1; DNA: TGTGCCAGCAGTTTGGGACGGAGGGAAGCTTTCTTT; CDR3: CASSLGRREAFF
size: -; V: TRBV7-3; D: -; J: TRBJ2-3; DNA: TGTGCCAGCAGCTTCCACTTGGCAGATACGCAGTATTTT; CDR3: CASSFHLADTQYF
size: -; V: TRBV14; D: TRBD1; J: TRBJ1-2; DNA: TGTGCCAGCAGCCAAGAAGTGAGGACAGGGCCGGGTGGCTACACCTTC; CDR3: CASSQEVRTGPGGYTF
size: few; V: TRBV4-3; D: TRBD2; J: TRBJ2-7; DNA: TGCGCCAGCAGCCAAGAAGCGGGAGGGCCCCACGAGCAGTACTTC; CDR3: CASSQEAGGPHEQYF
size: -; V: TRBV9; D: -; J: TRBJ2-1; DNA: TGTGCCAGCAGCGTAGCCGGTCTCAGTGGCCCCGATGAGCAGTTCTTC; CDR3: CASSVAGLSGPDEQFF
size: -; V: TRBV4-3; D: -; J: TRBJ1-2; DNA: TGCGCCAGCAGCCAAGAGGATGGTCTGGGCTACACCTTC; CDR3: CASSQEDGLGYTF
size: once; V: TRBV28; D: -; J: TRBJ2-7; DNA: TGTGCCAGCAAAGGATCGGATGGACAATACGAGCAGTACTTC; CDR3: CASKGSDGQYEQYF
size: few; V: TRBV20-1; D: TRBD2; J: TRBJ2-3; DNA: TGCAGTGCTAGGGGGGGGTCCGGAAGCACAGATACGCAGTATTTT; CDR3: CSARGGSGSTDTQYF
size: -; V: TRBV6-6; D: TRBD2; J: TRBJ2-2; DNA: TGTGCCTCCGGCGGAGCGGGGTTTGGGAACACCGGGGAGCTGTTTTTT; CDR3: CASGGAGFGNTGELFF
size: -; V: TRBV4-1; D: TRBD2; J: TRBJ2-3; DNA: TGCGCCAGCAGCCACGTGACTAGCGGCTCTAGCACAGATACGCAGTATTTT; CDR3: CASSHVTSGSSTDTQYF
size: -; V: TRBV9; D: -; J: TRBJ2-7; DNA: TGTGCCAGCAGCGACGGTGGGGGCGGTACCTACGAGCAGTACTTC; CDR3: CASSDGGGGTYEQYF
size: -; V: TRBV4-2; D: -; J: TRBJ2-7; DNA: TGTGCCAGCAGCCCGACCAGGGGCGAGCAGTACTTC; CDR3: CASSPTRGEQYF
size: -; V: TRBV2; D: -; J: TRBJ2-7; DNA: TGTGCCAGCGGACTAGGGGGAGACGAGCAGTACTTC; CDR3: CASGLGGDEQYF
size: -; V: TRBV28; D: TRBD2; J: TRBJ2-1; DNA: TGTGCCAGCAGCCCCCAGGTGGGACTAGCCTACAATGAGCAGTTCTTC; CDR3: CASSPQVGLAYNEQFF
size: -; V: TRBV9; D: -; J: TRBJ1-4; DNA: TGTGCCAGCAGCGTAGCCCCCCAGGGAACTAATGAAAAACTGTTTTTT; CDR3: CASSVAPQGTNEKLFF
size: -; V: TRBV5-1; D: -; J: TRBJ2-3; DNA: TGCGCCAGCAGCCCCGGCGACCCCACAGATACGCAGTATTTT; CDR3: CASSPGDPTDTQYF
size: -; V: TRBV6-5; D: TRBD2; J: TRBJ2-7; DNA: TGTGCCAGCAGCCCTTCCGCGGGGGACGAGCAGTACTTC; CDR3: CASSPSAGDEQYF
size: few; V: TRBV4-2; D: TRBD2; J: TRBJ2-1; DNA: TGTGCCAGCAGCCAAGCTAGCGGGAGCTACAATGAGCAGTTCTTC; CDR3: CASSQASGSYNEQFF
size: -; V: TRBV5-6; D: -; J: TRBJ2-7; DNA: TGTGCCAGCAGCTTGGATGACAGAACGGCCTACGAGCAGTACTTC; CDR3: CASSLDDRTAYEQYF
size: -; V: TRBV18; D: TRBD1; J: TRBJ1-5; DNA: TGTGCCAGCTCACCTAGCGCTTCAGGGGGAAGCAATCAGCCCCAGCATTTT; CDR3: CASSPSASGGSNQPQHF
size: -; V: TRBV6-5; D: -; J: TRBJ2-1; DNA: TGTGCCAGCAGTTACTCGAGGAGGAGCTCCTACAATGAGCAGTTCTTC; CDR3: CASSYSRRSSYNEQFF
size: -; V: TRBV29-1; D: -; J: TRBJ2-1; DNA: TGCAGCGTTGAGGGAGGGGGGGATGAGCAGGTCTTC; CDR3: CSVEGGGDEQVF
size: -; V: TRBV13; D: -; J: TRBJ2-1; DNA: TGTGCCAGCAGCTTAGAATTAGCAGTTGACGATGAGCAGTTCTTC; CDR3: CASSLELAVDDEQFF
size: -; V: TRBV9; D: -; J: TRBJ2-1; DNA: TGTGCCAGCAGCGTAGACGAGAACAATGAGCAGTTCTTC; CDR3: CASSVDENNEQFF
size: once; V: TRBV4-1; D: -; J: TRBJ2-3; DNA: TGCGCCAGCAGCCAAGAAGCAGGCGATCGTTTAGGTACAGATACGCAGTATTTT; CDR3: CASSQEAGDRLGTDTQYF
size: -; V: TRBV25-1; D: TRBD2; J: TRBJ2-1; DNA: TGTGCCAGCAGTCCCCCTAGCGGGACCCGAAAACGATATAAAGAGCAGTTCTTC; CDR3: CASSPPSGTRKRYKEQFF
size: -; V: TRBV29-1; D: -; J: TRBJ2-3; DNA: TGCAGCGCCAATACACTAGTCCAAGCTACGCAGTATTTT; CDR3: CSANTLVQATQYF
size: -; V: TRBV25-1; D: -; J: TRBJ2-1; DNA: TGTGCCAGCAGTGAAAGGGGGAGGAGCTCCTACAATGAGCAGTTCTTC; CDR3: CASSERGRSSYNEQFF
size: -; V: TRBV3-1; D: -; J: TRBJ1-6; DNA: TGTGCCAGCAGCCAAAATAATTCACCCCTCCACTTT; CDR3: CASSQNNSPLHF
size: -; V: TRBV7-9; D: -; J: TRBJ2-7; DNA: TGTGCCAGCAGCTTAGGACAGGGACTTGACGAGCAGTACTTC; CDR3: CASSLGQGLDEQYF
size: few; V: TRBV7-2; D: -; J: TRBJ2-1; DNA: TGTGCCAGCAGCATTCGTCCCGAGCAGGGCAATGAGCAGTTCTTC; CDR3: CASSIRPEQGNEQFF
size: many; V: TRBV20-1; D: -; J: TRBJ2-7; DNA: TGCAGTGCTAGACCCACTCCGTTCAGCCCCTACGAGCAGTACTTC; CDR3: CSARPTPFSPYEQYF
size: -; V: TRBV7-9; D: -; J: TRBJ2-1; DNA: TGTGCCAGCAGCTCATCAATACGGACGGGTGCGAATGAGCAGTTCTTC; CDR3: CASSSSIRTGANEQFF